One T cell receptor beta chain is described in this entry. What it binds is not known. The data originate from a study of beta chain features in type 1 diabetes. Sorting with CD45RO/CCR7/CD25/CD127/CD95/CD27 yielded naive, central memory, regulatory and stem-like memory CD4+ cells. CDR1 is SGHTA and CDR2 is FQGNSA in the germline V gene. V gave up 1 base and J gave up 0 bases, with 13 bases separating them. The CDR3 runs 17 residues. The study, taken as a whole, reports: Naive, central memory and regulatory TCRB repertoires appeared more similar among patients than healthy donors.

All of the isolated RNA was reverse transcribed, so expressed TCRB transcripts were sequenced. TCRdb's copy holds only in-frame clones and misses some; the assay was immunoSEQ multiplex PCR. The table lists roughly 330,000 clones, 9.5% to 11% of them singletons. The sequenced material came from naive CD4+ T cells from blood. This TCR was recovered from a woman in her 30s in good health. The chain links TRBV7-2 to TRBJ2-4; D might be TRBD1 (6 bases). The CDR3 sequence is CASSLGGPGQAKNIQYF. The CDR3 nucleotides are TGTGCCAGCAGCTTAGGGGGACCGGGACAAGCCAAAAACATTCAGTACTTC.